The rows below give T cell receptor beta chains drawn from one sample of a study of OX40 agonist ivuxolimab in advanced cancers. Sequencing was performed with immunoSEQ multiplex PCR; in TCRdb, only in-frame clones are kept and a portion is missing. The sample lists 75,000 to 100,000 clones, around nine tenths occurring once. The starting material was CD4+ or CD8+ T cells sorted from blood, obtained in a trial of the OX40 agonist ivuxolimab. Receptors were obtained from an adult with an advanced solid tumor such as melanoma, head and neck, liver or kidney cancer. The CDR3 runs from the conserved cysteine through the conserved F or W. The D gene is left open where the match is weak. Not all rows give a size; the values are once, few, many and, for expanded clones, a class.

TGTGCCAGCAACCTACAGGGACTCGGGGAGCTGTTTTTT	CASNLQGLGELFF	TRBV6-1	once	-	TRBJ2-2
TGCGCCAGCAGCTTCAGTTTCCCCGGGCCGCGGGCCCAAGAGACCCAGTACTTC	CASSFSFPGPRAQETQYF	TRBV5-1	-	-	TRBJ2-5
TGTGCCAGCAGCTTAGAGGAGAAAGGAGGGAGGTCTGGCTACACCTTC	CASSLEEKGGRSGYTF	TRBV7-9	once	-	TRBJ1-2
TGTGCCAGCAGTTATAAGATGGGCGGAGACTACAATGAGCAGTTCTTC	CASSYKMGGDYNEQFF	TRBV6-6	-	-	TRBJ2-1
TGTGCCACCAGCAGAGCCAGCGGGGGCTACAATGAGCAGTTCTTC	CATSRASGGYNEQFF	TRBV15	-	TRBD2	TRBJ2-1
TGTGCCAGCAGTTACTCGAGGCAGGGTGATTCACCCCTCCACTTT	CASSYSRQGDSPLHF	TRBV6-5	-	-	TRBJ1-6
TGTGCCAGCACTACTGAGGGGGGAAAGGGGGCTGAAGCTTTCTTT	CASTTEGGKGAEAFF	TRBV6-4	once	-	TRBJ1-1
TGTGCCAGCTCAGCGGGACTAGCGGTCACAGATACGCAGTATTTT	CASSAGLAVTDTQYF	TRBV7-9	once	TRBD2	TRBJ2-3
TGTGCCAGCAGTTACTCACCGGTACGGATTAACGCAGGCCAGTTCTTC	CASSYSPVRINAGQFF	TRBV6-5	-	-	TRBJ2-1
TGTGCCAGCAGTTTCCTCGGGGGATCAAACACCGGGGAGCTGTTTTTT	CASSFLGGSNTGELFF	TRBV28	once	-	TRBJ2-2
TGCGCCAGCAGCTTGCAGGGAGGCACCAAGGGCGATGAGCAGTTCTTC	CASSLQGGTKGDEQFF	TRBV5-1	-	-	TRBJ2-1
TGTGCCACCCGCCCCACAGGGGGAAGCAATCAGCCCCAGCATTTT	CATRPTGGSNQPQHF	TRBV28	-	TRBD1	TRBJ1-5
TGCAGTGCTATGGGTTCCGATGAGCAGTTCTTC	CSAMGSDEQFF	TRBV20-1	few	-	TRBJ2-1
TGTGCCAGCAAGTTTAAACAGGGTTCCTACGAGCAGTACTTC	CASKFKQGSYEQYF	TRBV6-5	-	-	TRBJ2-7
TGTGCCAGCAGCTTAGGATCCCCGGGCGAAGCTTTCTTT	CASSLGSPGEAFF	TRBV7-9	-	-	TRBJ1-1
TGTGCCAGCAGTTACCCCCAGCAGGGCAAAAACTATGGCTACACCTTC	CASSYPQQGKNYGYTF	TRBV6-6	-	-	TRBJ1-2
TGTGCCAGCAGCATTGACAGGGTTAATCAGCCCCAGCATTTT	CASSIDRVNQPQHF	TRBV28	-	TRBD1	TRBJ1-5
TGTGCCAGCAGCCTTACACAGGGGACTGAAGCTTTCTTT	CASSLTQGTEAFF	TRBV14	-	TRBD1	TRBJ1-1